A selection of T cell receptor beta chains follows, all from one sample in a study of cytomegalovirus exposure and HLA in healthy donors. Repertoires were generated with immunoSEQ multiplex PCR, while TCRdb's copy carries only in-frame clones and drops some. The sample has hundreds of thousands of clones, nearly 80% seen once. The sample comprised PBMCs. The receptors shown here come from a man in his late teens or twenties in good health and CMV-seronegative. CDR3s include the opening cysteine and the closing phenylalanine or tryptophan. The D gene is left open where the match is weak.

v_call d_call cdr3_aa
TRBV2 TRBD1 CASSEDRGNEKLFF
TRBV7-8 NA CASSFAYNEQFF
TRBV7-9 NA CASSLEESVTPQYF
TRBV6-1 TRBD1 CASVGQGVVRGEQYF
TRBV19 NA CASSMVRGNTEAFF
TRBV5-4 TRBD1 CATQTGDRSYGYTF
TRBV23-1 NA CASSQSGIIIQGSYEQYF
TRBV27 NA CASSLTGTGELFF
TRBV5-1 TRBD2 CASSSLGLAPDTQYF
TRBV19 NA CASSSNMELYQPQHF
TRBV7-9 NA CASSLGAGELFF
TRBV4-2 TRBD2 CASSPGTSGNNEQFF
TRBV7-3 TRBD2 CASSSGLAGVDTQYF
TRBV9 TRBD2 CASSERLAGGSYNEQFF
TRBV11-2 NA CASSLVAENEQFF
TRBV2 NA CASSELEEMNTEAFF
TRBV6-6 TRBD1 CASSYNPGQGAGGYTF
TRBV30 TRBD2 CAFIGTSGRAYEQYF
TRBV9 NA CASSVASGGGNTIYF
TRBV30 TRBD2 CAWGGGGLRRNEQYF
TRBV13 TRBD1 CASSLALTGGEAFF
TRBV6-1 NA CASSEARGVETQYF
TRBV6-5 NA CASRPLTVNTEAFF
TRBV28 TRBD2 CASIPSGRDGTGELFF
TRBV6-5 NA CASSNLNQGGGETQYF
TRBV7-2 TRBD2 CASSLAPASGTQYF
TRBV7-3 TRBD1 CASSPGTGERAFF
TRBV7-2 NA CASSLIGARSGEQYF
TRBV13 TRBD2 CASSSRTSLPNNEQFF
TRBV19 TRBD2 CATSGGGREETQYF
TRBV7-3 TRBD1 CASLDSQGARSPLHF
TRBV2 NA CARTRSRDTDTQYF
TRBV5-1 TRBD2 CASSAGGNEQFF
TRBV5-1 NA CASSVADYGQYF
TRBV7-2 NA CASTPDIPGGYTF
TRBV9 TRBD1 CASSKTGEGQPQHF
TRBV4-3 NA CASSQGRDRGYTF
TRBV5-1 NA CASSLDMSGGLEQYF
TRBV6-5 TRBD1 CASSWDRQSNYGYTF
TRBV7-2 TRBD1 CASSLDRGLVNEQFF
TRBV7-9 TRBD1 CSSSFYASPRSGTVGELFF
TRBV5-1 NA CASSLGPPGGDTF
TRBV7-2 TRBD2 CASSLVSRTSGSTDTQYF
TRBV7-8 TRBD1 CASSLAHRPGQAREQYF
TRBV19 TRBD1 CASSTGQGASGYTF
TRBV5-5 NA CASSSATQGDTEAFF
TRBV6-6 NA CASSYPGLEPQHF
TRBV5-1 TRBD2 CASSLGTSGGALNEQFF
TRBV10-2 TRBD1 CASSRGLGETQYF
TRBV4-3 NA CASSPAPGIAEKLFF
TRBV7-9 NA CASSLVGAGAADTQYF
TRBV9 NA CASSVREGAGNEQFF
TRBV19 NA CASSLESNQPQHF
TRBV4-2 NA CASSQDDSYTGELFF
TRBV4-3 NA CASSQETQREQFF
TRBV19 TRBD2 CASRLAGGLPPDTQYF
TRBV30 NA CAWTENPGTWNQPQHF